These T cell receptor beta chains were read from a single sample in a study of cytomegalovirus exposure and HLA in healthy donors. Assay: immunoSEQ multiplex PCR; the TCRdb copy retains only in-frame clones and omits some. The sample consists of about 140,000 clones, about 80% of them appearing once. Specimen: PBMCs. The receptors come from a male donor in good health and CMV-seronegative. Both conserved end residues are part of each CDR3. A D gene is named only where the DNA matches it firmly. Expanded clones get a size class; other rows say once, few or many, or leave the size out.

CDR3 DNA | CDR3 protein | V gene | D gene | clone size | J gene
TGTGCCAGCAGGCTGTATCAGGGCCAGAACACTGAAGCTTTCTTT | CASRLYQGQNTEAFF | TRBV2 | . | . | TRBJ1-1
TGTGCCAGCAGTGTCGGAGTCTCTGGGGCCAACGTCCTGACTTTC | CASSVGVSGANVLTF | TRBV2 | . | few | TRBJ2-6
TGCGCCAGCACCCTCAGCCAGGGGGGCTACAATGAGCAGTTCTTC | CASTLSQGGYNEQFF | TRBV5-1 | . | . | TRBJ2-1
TGTGCCAGCAGCCCAGACTCCCAGGGCATTCAGTACTTC | CASSPDSQGIQYF | TRBV7-6 | . | . | TRBJ2-4
TGTGCCAGCAGTCAAACAAAACAGGGTAACTGTGGCTACACCTTC | CASSQTKQGNCGYTF | TRBV28 | . | . | TRBJ1-2
TGTGCCAGCAGCCAACTAGCGGGGGGTCCAGATACGCAGTATTTT | CASSQLAGGPDTQYF | TRBV5-4 | TRBD2 | . | TRBJ2-3
TGCAGCGTTGAGTCAGGGAGGTCCTACGAGCAGTACTTC | CSVESGRSYEQYF | TRBV29-1 | . | . | TRBJ2-7
TGTGCCAGCAGCTTGGCCCTGGACTACACAGATACGCAGTATTTT | CASSLALDYTDTQYF | TRBV5-6 | . | . | TRBJ2-3
TGCGCCAGCAGCCCACACCCGTCGGGCCGGCAGGGGAGCAACACTGAAGCTTTCTTT | CASSPHPSGRQGSNTEAFF | TRBV4-1 | . | . | TRBJ1-1
TGTGCCAGCAGTTGGGACAGGGGTTACGAGCAGTACTTC | CASSWDRGYEQYF | TRBV27 | TRBD1 | . | TRBJ2-7
TGTGCCACTTTCAGGTGGGCAGGGGTGCAAGGCTACACCTTC | CATFRWAGVQGYTF | TRBV2 | . | . | TRBJ1-2
TGTGCCAGCAGTATGACATCGGCAGGGGGACTTGAGCAGTACTTC | CASSMTSAGGLEQYF | TRBV7-9 | . | . | TRBJ2-5
TGTGCCAGTAGGTCTCAGGGGAATGAAAAACTGTTTTTT | CASRSQGNEKLFF | TRBV19 | . | . | TRBJ1-4
TGCAGCGTCACACAGGGACAGTATCAGCCCCAGCATTTT | CSVTQGQYQPQHF | TRBV29-1 | TRBD1 | . | TRBJ1-5
TGCGCCAGCAGCCCCCTATCCGGGGGAGGGGAGACCCAGTACTTC | CASSPLSGGGETQYF | TRBV4-3 | TRBD2 | . | TRBJ2-5
TGTGCCAGCAGCGTCCTTCAGGGAGGCAATGAGCAGTTCTTC | CASSVLQGGNEQFF | TRBV9 | . | . | TRBJ2-1
TGTGCCAGCAGCCAAGATAGAGGGACTAGTAACGCGAACATTCAGTACTTC | CASSQDRGTSNANIQYF | TRBV4-2 | TRBD2 | few | TRBJ2-4
TGTGCCAGCAGCTCCGATACGAGTACGCAGTATTTT | CASSSDTSTQYF | TRBV11-3 | . | . | TRBJ2-3
TGTGCCTGGAGTCCGGACAGATACTACGAGCAGTACTTC | CAWSPDRYYEQYF | TRBV30 | . | . | TRBJ2-7
TGCGCCAGCAGCAGAGGGGACAACTCCTACGAGCAGTACTTC | CASSRGDNSYEQYF | TRBV5-1 | . | . | TRBJ2-7
TGTGCCAGCAGCGTAGTAGGACTTCCTTACGAGCAGTACTTC | CASSVVGLPYEQYF | TRBV9 | . | . | TRBJ2-7
TGCGCCACCCAACGGGGCTCTGGGGCCAACGTCCTGACTTTC | CATQRGSGANVLTF | TRBV10-2 | . | . | TRBJ2-6
TGTGCCAGCAGCTTGGGGGACAGTACATTTACTTTCTTT | CASSLGDSTFTFF | TRBV5-4 | TRBD1 | . | TRBJ1-1
TGTGCCAGCAGTTCAGGGAACTATGGCTACACCTTC | CASSSGNYGYTF | TRBV5-6 | . | once | TRBJ1-2
TGCAGCGTTGAAGAAGGGACATGGCAGTTCTTC | CSVEEGTWQFF | TRBV29-1 | . | . | TRBJ2-1
TGTGCCAGCAGCCAACCACAGGCTACAACTGAAGCTTTCTTT | CASSQPQATTEAFF | TRBV4-2 | . | . | TRBJ1-1
TGTGCCAGCAGTTTGGGCAGCCAAGCGAACACTGAAGCTTTCTTT | CASSLGSQANTEAFF | TRBV6-5 | . | . | TRBJ1-1
TGTGCCTGGAGCCTTACGGGGGGGCTTGAGCAGTTCTTC | CAWSLTGGLEQFF | TRBV30 | TRBD2 | . | TRBJ2-1
TGTGCCAGCAGTTACTCAGGAGAAGTCACTGAAGCTTTCTTT | CASSYSGEVTEAFF | TRBV6-5 | . | . | TRBJ1-1
TGTGCCATCAGGAACCCTAGCGGGGCCCACTACGAGCAGTACTTC | CAIRNPSGAHYEQYF | TRBV10-3 | TRBD2 | . | TRBJ2-7
TGTGCCAGCAGCCCTACCCTCGAGTTGAGCTATGGCTACACCTTC | CASSPTLELSYGYTF | TRBV28 | . | . | TRBJ1-2
TGTGCCAGCAGCCCCGGTATTGGTCAGCCCCAGCATTTT | CASSPGIGQPQHF | TRBV11-2 | . | once | TRBJ1-5
TGTGCCAGCAGCAGGGGTTACGAGCAGTACTTC | CASSRGYEQYF | TRBV6-5 | . | once | TRBJ2-7
TGTGCCAGCTCACTACTACAGGGGGCCAATCAGCCCCAGCATTTT | CASSLLQGANQPQHF | TRBV18 | TRBD1 | once | TRBJ1-5
TGTGCCAGCAGTACCCCCGGGACAGGGGAGAAGGGCTACACCTTC | CASSTPGTGEKGYTF | TRBV28 | TRBD1 | . | TRBJ1-2
TGTGCCAGTACTTCCGCTGCATTTAATCAGCCCCAGCATTTT | CASTSAAFNQPQHF | TRBV28 | . | . | TRBJ1-5
TGTGCCAGCAGTTTACAGATTGATACGAGCGGAAAATACACCTTC | CASSLQIDTSGKYTF | TRBV28 | . | . | TRBJ1-2
TGCGCCAGCAGACGGGACAGCTCCTACGAGCAGTACTTC | CASRRDSSYEQYF | TRBV5-1 | TRBD1 | . | TRBJ2-7
TGTGCCAGCAGTGGGGCTGCGACAGGGAAAGCCGGGGAGCTGTTTTTT | CASSGAATGKAGELFF | TRBV6-6 | TRBD1 | . | TRBJ2-2
TGTGCCAGCAGTTCCAACAGGGGGCTTAGTGATACGCAGTATTTT | CASSSNRGLSDTQYF | TRBV28 | TRBD1 | . | TRBJ2-3
TGTGCCAGCAGCTCGACAGGGGGCCCCACAGGAACCTTC | CASSSTGGPTGTF | TRBV7-9 | TRBD1 | . | TRBJ1-2
TGCGCCAGCAGCCAAGATGAGGGGGAAAACATTCAGTACTTC | CASSQDEGENIQYF | TRBV4-3 | . | . | TRBJ2-4
TGTGCCACCTCCCAGGCCCTGAACACTGAAGCTTTCTTT | CATSQALNTEAFF | TRBV9 | . | . | TRBJ1-1